This TCR beta chain was sequenced for a study of shared clonotypes between healthy human individuals. Notes on the study in general: Larger richness was generally estimated for naive than memory subsets.

Clones were read by immunoSEQ multiplex PCR, and TCRdb kept only the in-frame ones, dropping some. The table includes some 2,500,000 clones, under 95% detected once. A word on this clone: Its cognate antigen is unknown.

V shed 5 bases and J 0 bases; nucleotides not matched to a gene: 10. The germline gives CDR1 SEHNR, CDR2 FQNEAQ (reference sequence). The CDR3 is made up of 16 amino acids. The receptor was derived from a man between 18 and 35 years old in good health. Some clones in this sample may be carry-over from other donors' samples. The gene calls are TRBV7-9 and TRBJ2-7; 7 nucleotides line up with TRBD1. The sample taken for sequencing was naive CD4+ T cells from PBMCs. Subset specified: CD45RA+ positively selected. The CDR3 reads CASSQETGTASYEQYF. As DNA, the CDR3 is TGTGCCAGCAGCCAGGAGACCGGGACAGCCTCCTACGAGCAGTACTTC.